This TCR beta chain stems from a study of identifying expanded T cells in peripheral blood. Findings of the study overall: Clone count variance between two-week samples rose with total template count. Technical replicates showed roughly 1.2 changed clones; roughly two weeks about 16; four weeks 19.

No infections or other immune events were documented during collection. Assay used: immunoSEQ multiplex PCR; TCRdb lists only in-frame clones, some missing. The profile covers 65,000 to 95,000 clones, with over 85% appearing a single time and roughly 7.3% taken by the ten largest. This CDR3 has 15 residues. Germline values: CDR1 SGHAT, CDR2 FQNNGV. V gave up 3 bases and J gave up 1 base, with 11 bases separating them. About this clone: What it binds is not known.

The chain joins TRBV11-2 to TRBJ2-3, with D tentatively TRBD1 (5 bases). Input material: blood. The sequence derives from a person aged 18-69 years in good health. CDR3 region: CASSLRTLRTDTQYF. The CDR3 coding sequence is TGTGCCAGCAGCTTGCGGACACTACGCACAGATACGCAGTATTTT.